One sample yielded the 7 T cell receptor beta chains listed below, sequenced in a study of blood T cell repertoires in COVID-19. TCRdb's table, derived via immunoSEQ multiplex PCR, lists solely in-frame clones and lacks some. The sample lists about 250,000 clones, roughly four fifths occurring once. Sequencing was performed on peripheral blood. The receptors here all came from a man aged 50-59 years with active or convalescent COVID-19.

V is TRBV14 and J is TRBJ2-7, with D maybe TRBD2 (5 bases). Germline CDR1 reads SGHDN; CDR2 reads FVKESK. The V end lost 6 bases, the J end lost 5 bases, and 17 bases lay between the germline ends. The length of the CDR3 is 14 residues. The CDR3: CASSTSSLVHEQYF. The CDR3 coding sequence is TGTGCCAGCAGTACTAGTTCGCTAGTCCACGAGCAGTACTTC.

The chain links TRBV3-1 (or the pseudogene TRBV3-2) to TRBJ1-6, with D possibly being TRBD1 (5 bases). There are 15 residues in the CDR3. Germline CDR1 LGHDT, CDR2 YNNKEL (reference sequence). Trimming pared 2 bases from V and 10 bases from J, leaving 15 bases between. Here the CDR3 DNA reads TGTGCCAGCAGCCAAATGTGGCAGGGCGAATCACCCCTCCACTTT. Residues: CASSQMWQGESPLHF.

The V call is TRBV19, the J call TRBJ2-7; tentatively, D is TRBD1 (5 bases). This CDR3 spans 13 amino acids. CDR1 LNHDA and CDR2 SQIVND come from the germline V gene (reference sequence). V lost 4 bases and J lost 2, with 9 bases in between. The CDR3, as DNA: TGTGCCAGTAGTAGGCAGGGCGCCTACGAGCAGTACTTC. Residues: CASSRQGAYEQYF. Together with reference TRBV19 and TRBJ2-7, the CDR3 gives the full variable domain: DGGITQSPKYLFRKEGQNVTLSCEQNLNHDAMYWYRQDPGQGLRLIYYSQIVNDFQKGDIAEGYSVSREKKESFPLTVTSAQKNPTAFYLCASSRQGAYEQYFGPGTRLTVT.

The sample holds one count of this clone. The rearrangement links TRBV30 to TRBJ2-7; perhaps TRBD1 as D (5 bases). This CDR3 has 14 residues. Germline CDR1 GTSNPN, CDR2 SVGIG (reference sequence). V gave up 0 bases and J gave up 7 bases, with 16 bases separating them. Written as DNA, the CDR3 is TGTGCCTGGAGTGTGAGTGGACACTTGGAGGAGCAGTACTTC. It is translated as CAWSVSGHLEEQYF.

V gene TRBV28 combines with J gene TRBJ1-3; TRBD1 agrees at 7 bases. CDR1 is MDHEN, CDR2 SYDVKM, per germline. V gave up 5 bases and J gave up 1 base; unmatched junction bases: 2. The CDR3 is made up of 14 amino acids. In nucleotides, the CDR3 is TGTGCCAGCAGTATGACAGGGTCTGGAAACACCATATATTTT. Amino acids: CASSMTGSGNTIYF.

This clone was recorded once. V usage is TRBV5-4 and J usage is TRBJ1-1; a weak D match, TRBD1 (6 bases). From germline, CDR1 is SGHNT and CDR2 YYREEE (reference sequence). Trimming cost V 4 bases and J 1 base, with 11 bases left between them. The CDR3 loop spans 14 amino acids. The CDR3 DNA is TGTGCCAGCAGCGGGGGGGCCAGGAACACTGAAGCTTTCTTT. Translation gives CASSGGARNTEAFF.

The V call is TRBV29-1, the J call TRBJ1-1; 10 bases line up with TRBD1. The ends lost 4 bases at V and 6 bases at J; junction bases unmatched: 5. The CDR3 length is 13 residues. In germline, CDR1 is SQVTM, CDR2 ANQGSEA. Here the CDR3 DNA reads TGCAGCGTTGGGGGACAGGGGTTGGCTGAAGCTTTCTTT. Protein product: CSVGGQGLAEAFF.